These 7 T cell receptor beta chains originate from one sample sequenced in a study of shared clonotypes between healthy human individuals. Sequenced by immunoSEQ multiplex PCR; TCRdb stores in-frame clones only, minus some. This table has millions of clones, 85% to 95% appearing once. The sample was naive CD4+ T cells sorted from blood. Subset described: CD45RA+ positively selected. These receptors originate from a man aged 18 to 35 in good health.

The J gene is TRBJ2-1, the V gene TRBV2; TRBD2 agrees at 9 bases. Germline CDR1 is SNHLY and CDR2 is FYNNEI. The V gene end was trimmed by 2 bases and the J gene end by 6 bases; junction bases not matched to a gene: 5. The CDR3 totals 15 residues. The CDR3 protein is CASSEKVAGANEQFF. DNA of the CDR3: TGTGCCAGCAGTGAAAAGGTAGCGGGAGCCAATGAGCAGTTCTTC.

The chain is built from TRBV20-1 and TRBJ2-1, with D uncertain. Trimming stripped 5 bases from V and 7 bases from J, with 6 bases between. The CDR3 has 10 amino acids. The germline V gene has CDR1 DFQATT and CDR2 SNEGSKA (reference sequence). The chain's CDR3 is CSAYGNEQFF. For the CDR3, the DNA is TGCAGTGCTTACGGGAATGAGCAGTTCTTC.

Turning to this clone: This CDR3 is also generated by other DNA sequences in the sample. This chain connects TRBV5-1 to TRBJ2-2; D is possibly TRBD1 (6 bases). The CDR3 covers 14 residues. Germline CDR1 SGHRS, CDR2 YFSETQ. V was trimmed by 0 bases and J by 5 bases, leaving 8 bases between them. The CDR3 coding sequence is TGCGCCAGCAGCTTGGGCCAGGGGACCGGGGAGCTGTTTTTT. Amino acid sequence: CASSLGQGTGELFF.

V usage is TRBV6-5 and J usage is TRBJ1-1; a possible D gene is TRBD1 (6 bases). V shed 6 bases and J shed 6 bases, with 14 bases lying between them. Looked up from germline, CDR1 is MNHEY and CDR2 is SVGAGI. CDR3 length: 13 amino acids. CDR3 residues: CASRFRGGPEAFF. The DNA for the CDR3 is TGTGCCAGCAGATTCAGGGGCGGGCCTGAAGCTTTCTTT.

CDR3: CASSLVSSGNTIYF. The CDR3 DNA sequence: TGTGCCAGCAGCTTAGTTAGCTCTGGAAACACCATATATTTT. The chain links TRBV11-2 to TRBJ1-3; D remains unclear. The CDR3 consists of 14 residues. V was shortened by 1 base and J by 0 bases, with 4 bases between the two germline ends. The germline V gene encodes CDR1 SGHAT and CDR2 FQNNGV.

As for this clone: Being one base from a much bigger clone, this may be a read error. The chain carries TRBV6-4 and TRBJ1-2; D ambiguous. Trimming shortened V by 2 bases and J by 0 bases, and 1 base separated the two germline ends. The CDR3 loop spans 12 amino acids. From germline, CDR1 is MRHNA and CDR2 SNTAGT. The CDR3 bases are TGTGCCAGCAGTGACACTAACTATGGCTACACCTTC. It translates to CASSDTNYGYTF.

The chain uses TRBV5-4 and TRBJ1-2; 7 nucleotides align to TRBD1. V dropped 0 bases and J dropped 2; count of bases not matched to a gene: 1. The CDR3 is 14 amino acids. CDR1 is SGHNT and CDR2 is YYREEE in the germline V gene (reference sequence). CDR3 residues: CASSLVQGNYGYTF. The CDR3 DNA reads TGTGCCAGCAGCTTGGTACAGGGGAACTATGGCTACACCTTC.